This TCR beta chain was identified in a study of cytomegalovirus exposure and HLA in healthy donors. With respect to this clone: Its antigen is currently unknown.

This CDR3 is built from 14 residues. V lost 5 bases to trimming and J lost 4 bases, with 15 bases between them. Germline V gene lookup returns CDR1 SEHNR and CDR2 FQNEAQ (reference sequence). It was with 60 Vbeta and 13 Jbeta primers that the PCR ran. Sequenced by immunoSEQ multiplex PCR; TCRdb stores in-frame clones only, minus some. The data contain some 150,000 clones, 70% to 80% of them singletons. Notes on the study in general: Reports indicated that the classifier achieved high specificity and sensitivity in diagnosing cytomegalovirus status. There were some V segments, including TRBV6-2 and TRBV6-3, excluded as indistinguishable.

The sequenced material came from PBMCs. The TCR was taken from a male donor in good health and CMV-seronegative. This chain uses TRBV7-9 with TRBJ2-7; D is perhaps TRBD1 (7 bases). The CDR3 coding sequence is TGTGCCAGCAGCCAACCAGGGGGGAGATACGAGCAGTACTTC. The encoded protein is CASSQPGGRYEQYF.